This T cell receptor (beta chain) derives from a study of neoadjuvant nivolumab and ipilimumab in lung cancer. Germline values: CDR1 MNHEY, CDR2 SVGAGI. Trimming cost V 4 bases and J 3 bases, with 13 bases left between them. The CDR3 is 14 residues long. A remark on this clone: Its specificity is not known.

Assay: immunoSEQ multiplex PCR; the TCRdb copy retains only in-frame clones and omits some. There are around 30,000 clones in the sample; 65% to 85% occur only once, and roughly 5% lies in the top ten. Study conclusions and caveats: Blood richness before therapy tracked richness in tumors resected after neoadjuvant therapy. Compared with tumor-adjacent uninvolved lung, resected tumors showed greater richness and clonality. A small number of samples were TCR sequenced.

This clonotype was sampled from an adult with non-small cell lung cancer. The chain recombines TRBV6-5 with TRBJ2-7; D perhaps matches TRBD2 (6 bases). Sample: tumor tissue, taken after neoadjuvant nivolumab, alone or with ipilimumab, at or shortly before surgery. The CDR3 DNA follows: TGTGCCAGCAGTTGGAGGGGCGGCGGCTACGAGCAGTACTTC. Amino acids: CASSWRGGGYEQYF.